The source of this TCR beta chain is a study of a mutant IDH1 vaccine in newly diagnosed glioma. Overall study: Patients received eight vaccinations in weeks 1, 3, 5, 7, 11, 15, 19, 23. Receipt of radiotherapy, temozolomide, or both preceded the study, and most received both.

As for time point: week 23, last vaccination. With topical imiquimod, each dose of the vaccine consisted of 300 ug of mutant IDH1 20-mer peptide. Trimming took 6 bases from V and 2 from J, leaving 19 bases between them. CDR1 and CDR2 (germline): SGHNT, YYREEE (reference sequence). The CDR3 spans 16 residues. This clone was observed a single time. The antigen remains undetermined. Libraries were prepared by immunoSEQ multiplex PCR; TCRdb keeps only in-frame clonotypes and omits some of them. In the table there are around 78,000 clones, 70% to 90% of which are singletons. The origin of this receptor is a man aged 25-45 years with glioma. Some clones in this sample may be carry-over from other donors' samples. This specimen consisted of PBMCs, obtained from a glioma patient whose treatment included an IDH1 peptide vaccine. J is TRBJ2-3 and V is TRBV5-4, with D maybe TRBD2 (7 bases). This chain's CDR3 is CASTPGGGGLTDTQYF. CDR3 DNA sequence: TGTGCCAGCACCCCTGGGGGGGGCGGCCTCACAGATACGCAGTATTTT.